This T cell receptor (beta chain) was retrieved from a study of neurological immune-mediated disorders. This clonotype has a count of ten or more. Deletions cut 10 bases from V and 0 bases from J, with 13 bases between. The germline V gene has CDR1 ENHRY and CDR2 SYGVKD. The CDR3 contains 13 residues. TCRdb itself ran the 5' RACE reads through MiXCR, one entry per CDR3 protein. The sample lists around 80,000 distinct CDR3 sequences, over 9% occurring once. Sequencing used PBMCs. The receptor comes from a man aged 35 to 55 in good health. This sequence joins TRBV10-3 and TRBJ2-7; perhaps TRBD1 as D (5 bases). CDR3 residues: CAKTGIASYEQYF. The CDR3 DNA is TGTGCCAAAACAGGAATCGCCTCCTACGAGCAGTACTTC.